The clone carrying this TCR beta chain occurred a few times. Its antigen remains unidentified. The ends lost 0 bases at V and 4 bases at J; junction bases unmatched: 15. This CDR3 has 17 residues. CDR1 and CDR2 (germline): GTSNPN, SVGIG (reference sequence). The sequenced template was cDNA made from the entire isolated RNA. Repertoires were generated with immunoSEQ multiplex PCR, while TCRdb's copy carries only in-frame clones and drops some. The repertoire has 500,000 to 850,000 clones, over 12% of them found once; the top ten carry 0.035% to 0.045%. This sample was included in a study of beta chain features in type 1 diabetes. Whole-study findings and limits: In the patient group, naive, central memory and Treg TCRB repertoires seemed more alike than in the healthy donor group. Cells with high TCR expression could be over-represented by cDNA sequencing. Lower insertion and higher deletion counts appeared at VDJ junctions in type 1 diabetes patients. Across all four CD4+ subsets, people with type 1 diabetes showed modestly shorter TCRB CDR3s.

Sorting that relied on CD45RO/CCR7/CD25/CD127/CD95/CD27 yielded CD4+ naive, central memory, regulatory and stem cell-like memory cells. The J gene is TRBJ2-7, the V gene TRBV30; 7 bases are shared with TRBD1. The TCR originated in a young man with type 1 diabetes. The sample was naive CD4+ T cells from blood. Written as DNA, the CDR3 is TGTGCCTGGAGTGTTGGTTGGGACAGCAAATCCCAATACGAGCAGTACTTC. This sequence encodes CAWSVGWDSKSQYEQYF. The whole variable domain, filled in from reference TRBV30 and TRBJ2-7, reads SQTIHQWPATLVQPVGSPLSLECTVEGTSNPNLYWYRQAAGRGLQLLFYSVGIGQISSEVPQNLSASRPQDRQFILSSKKLLLSDSGFYLCAWSVGWDSKSQYEQYFGPGTRLTVT.